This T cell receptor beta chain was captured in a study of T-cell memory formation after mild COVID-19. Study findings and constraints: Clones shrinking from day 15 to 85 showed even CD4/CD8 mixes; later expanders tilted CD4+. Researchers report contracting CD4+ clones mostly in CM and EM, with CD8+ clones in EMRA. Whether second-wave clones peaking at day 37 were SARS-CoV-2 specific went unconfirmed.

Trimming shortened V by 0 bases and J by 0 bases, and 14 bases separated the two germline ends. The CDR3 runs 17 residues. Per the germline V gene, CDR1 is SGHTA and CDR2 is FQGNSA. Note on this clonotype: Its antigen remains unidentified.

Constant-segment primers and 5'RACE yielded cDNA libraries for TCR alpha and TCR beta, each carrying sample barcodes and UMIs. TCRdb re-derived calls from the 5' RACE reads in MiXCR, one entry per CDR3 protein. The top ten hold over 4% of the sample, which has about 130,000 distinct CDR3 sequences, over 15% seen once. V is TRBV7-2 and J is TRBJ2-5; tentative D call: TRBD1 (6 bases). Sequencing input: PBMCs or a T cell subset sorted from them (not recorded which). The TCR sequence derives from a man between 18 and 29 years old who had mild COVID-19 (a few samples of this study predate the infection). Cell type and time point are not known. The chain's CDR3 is CASSLALGTINQETQYF. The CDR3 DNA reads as TGTGCCAGCAGCTTAGCTCTCGGGACAATAAACCAAGAGACCCAGTACTTC.